This T cell receptor beta chain came from a study of cytotoxic CD8 clonotypes in ibrutinib-treated CLL (dated by TCRdb to the early 2020s). Background for the entire study: The cohort had 11 relapsed/refractory and 15 treatment-naive patients; approximately 18 were IGHV unmutated. On average, each sample yielded about 260,000 productive templates and about 100,000 productive rearrangements. Responses were partial in around 24 patients and complete in 2; after median around 68 months follow-up, about 14 stayed in remission and approximately 12 progressed. Longitudinal samples were available for about 30% of the roughly 86 trial participants. All remission and progressive disease samples were collected while patients were still receiving ibrutinib. Cryopreserved peripheral blood mononuclear cells were obtained before treatment, at response, and at either sustained remission or disease progression. Samples at response were collected after a median of about 12 months of treatment, with a range of roughly 6 to 40 months. What the research found in general, with its limitations: Sampling times were not matched between patients in sustained remission and patients whose disease was progressing, and lymph node repertoires were not examined. Public clonotypes were rare and either contracted or stayed stable during treatment, and the rise in clonality at ibrutinib response reflected the expansion of private clonotypes. Baseline clonality exceeded that of age-matched healthy donors and correlated strongly with circulating CD8+ T-cell counts. Clonality rose at ibrutinib response, remained stable during sustained remission, and dropped back toward baseline at progression.

On this clone itself: Its antigen is still unknown. No much larger clone is present one base from it, and per-base qualities are unavailable.

From cysteine to phenylalanine, the CDR3 is 15 amino acids long. The entry retains the CDR3 DNA only, 45 bases that are in frame from base 1. CDR1 and CDR2, per the germline V gene, are SGHRS and YFSETQ. A distance of 9 bases separates the germline ends of V and J, which lose 1 base and 0 bases respectively. The time point tag for this specimen amounts to: approximately 2 years on ibrutinib. For TCR beta library preparation, 1.5 to 2.5 micrograms of genomic DNA were extracted from the cryopreserved PBMCs. Longitudinal blood samples from CLL patients on ibrutinib monotherapy were analyzed using high-throughput TCR beta sequencing. The patients were enrolled in a single-center, open-label phase 2 trial of ibrutinib monotherapy. A MiSeq instrument was used for deep resolution sequencing, which targeted depths ranging from 1 in 1 million up to 1 in 200,000 T cells, with coverage averaging 10x for each clonotype. The immunoSEQ hsTCRB Kit was used to generate TCR beta libraries. In the authors' own workflow: The data were analyzed with ImmunoSEQ Analyzer and ImmunoSEQ Data Assistant, and V, D and J gene assignments followed IMGT definitions. Clonality, which ranges from 0 to 1, was calculated by subtracting the normalized Shannon entropy of productive rearrangement frequencies from one. Public clonotype analysis was restricted to overrepresented clonotypes comprising at least 0.05% of each patient's repertoire. About a dozen repertoires from age-matched healthy donors, obtained from immuneACCESS, served as clonality controls. In its TCRdb copy, this immuneACCESS table keeps in-frame sequences only and misses some clones. Where compared with another copy, unresolved V genes explain less than half of these, and the others have no known cause. Clone size and the V and J calls come from that table; the DNA yielded D and trimming. Here the sample has around 140,000 clones; 76% occur a single time. The leading ten clones occupy about 4.7% of the sample.

Source: PBMCs, taken after 24 months of ibrutinib treatment. Here the chain combines TRBV5-1 and TRBJ2-3; the D assignment is uncertain and may be TRBD1 or TRBD2, with 5 bases supporting each. The source is a human donor with chronic lymphocytic leukemia. The nucleotide sequence is given as TGCGCCAGCAGCTTGTTGGGACGGAGCACAGATACGCAGTATTTT. This codes for CASSLLGRSTDTQYF.